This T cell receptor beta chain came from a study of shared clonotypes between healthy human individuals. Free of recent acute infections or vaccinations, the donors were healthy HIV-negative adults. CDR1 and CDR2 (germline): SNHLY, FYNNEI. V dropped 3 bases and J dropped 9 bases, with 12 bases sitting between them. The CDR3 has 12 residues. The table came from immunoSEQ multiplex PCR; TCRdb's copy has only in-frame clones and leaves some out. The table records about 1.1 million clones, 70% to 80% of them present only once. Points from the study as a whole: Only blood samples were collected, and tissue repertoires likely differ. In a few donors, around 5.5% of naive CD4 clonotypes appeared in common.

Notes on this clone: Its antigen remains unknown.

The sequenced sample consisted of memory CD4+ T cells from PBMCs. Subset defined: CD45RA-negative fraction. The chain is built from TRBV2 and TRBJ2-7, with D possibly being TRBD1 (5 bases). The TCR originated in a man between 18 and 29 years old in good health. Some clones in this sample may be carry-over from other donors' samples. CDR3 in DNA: TGTGCCAGCAGTGACCAGGGAAGGTGGCAGTACTTC. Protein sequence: CASSDQGRWQYF.